This T cell receptor (beta chain) was profiled in a study of T cells in Graves' hyperthyroidism and ophthalmopathy. V was cut by 8 bases and J by 0 bases, with 11 bases left in between. This CDR3 contains 15 residues. Thyroid ultrasound, orbital computed tomography, clinical symptoms, and serum thyroxine and TRAb underpinned diagnoses. This clonotype was counted ten times or more. The antigen is unknown. RNA transcripts yielded amplified TCR beta CDR3 regions. Using the HTBI primer set, a first-round RT-PCR was run on the TCR CDR3. TCRdb reprocessed the multiplex PCR reads with MiXCR, giving one entry per CDR3 protein. The profile shows around 500,000 distinct CDR3 sequences, approximately 14% of them singletons. Notes on the study in general: Blood samples included most of the expanded thyroid clonotypes exceeding 0.001. By a 13 V-J model, ophthalmopathy was set apart from stable hyperthyroidism.

V gene TRBV12-3 or TRBV12-4 combines with J gene TRBJ1-6; D is ambiguous. This TCR came from a woman between 18 and 29 years old with Graves' hyperthyroidism. The sample was blood. The CDR3: CASRTASSYNSPLHF. In nucleotides, the CDR3 is TGTGCCAGCCGGACGGCGAGCTCCTATAATTCACCCCTCCACTTT.